These 21 T cell receptor beta chains were sequenced from one sample in a study of metastatic and nonmetastatic thyroid tumors. Patients were all untreated before their thyroid surgery. Through MiXCR, TCRdb re-clonotyped the PCR reads. Of 45,000 or so clones in the sample, less than 5% were seen once. Sequencing was performed on blood. These TCRs come from a female donor with papillary thyroid cancer or a benign thyroid nodule (not recorded which). Some clones in this sample may be carry-over from other donors' samples.

This clone was counted ten times or more. Other DNA sequences in the same sample also yield this CDR3. The chain is built from TRBV3-1 and TRBJ2-1, with 10 bases that match TRBD2. Germline loops: CDR1 LGHDT, CDR2 YNNKEL (reference sequence). V dropped 0 bases and J dropped 4; count of bases not matched to a gene: 6. This CDR3 has 17 amino acids. The CDR3, as DNA: TGTGCCAGCAGCCAAGACTGGGGGACTAGCGTTTACAATGAGCAGTTCTTC. Residues: CASSQDWGTSVYNEQFF.

The chain links TRBV6-6 to TRBJ1-3, with no clear D. The V gene lost 0 bases and the J gene lost 3 bases, with 15 bases spanning the gap. In germline, CDR1 is MNHNY, CDR2 SVGAGI (reference sequence). The CDR3 consists of 17 residues. The CDR3 region is CASSYSVQAAVGNTIYF. CDR3 DNA: TGTGCCAGCAGTTACTCCGTGCAGGCCGCGGTTGGAAACACCATATATTTT.

This clone came up many times. A read error may explain this, as a much larger clone is one base away. The chain combines TRBV12-3 or TRBV12-4 with TRBJ2-3; D unresolved. The CDR3 length is 13 residues. The CDR3 sequence: CASSTTRGDTQCF. CDR3 DNA: TGTGCCAGCAGTACAACCCGCGGAGATACGCAGTGTTTT.

Comments on this clone: This sequence may be a read error, since a much larger clone differs from it by one base. Other DNA sequences in the same sample also yield this CDR3. V is TRBV5-4 and J is TRBJ2-5; 10 nucleotides agree with TRBD2. V lost 1 base and J lost 8; bases outside the gene matches: 8. This CDR3 has 15 amino acids. CDR1 is SGHNT, CDR2 YYREEE, per germline (reference sequence). In DNA form, the CDR3 reads TGTGCCAGCAGCTTGACTACAGCGGGAGGGGGTACCCAGTACTTC. This translates into CASSLTTAGGGTQYF.

The chain employs TRBV2 and TRBJ2-2; D possibly corresponds to TRBD1 (5 bases). Germline V gene data show CDR1 as SNHLY and CDR2 as FYNNEI. V lost 3 bases and J lost 6, with 14 bases in between. This CDR3 region has 15 residues. CDR3 DNA sequence: TGTGCCAGCAGTGAGGGGCGGATCCTCCCCGGGGAGCTGTTTTTT. It codes for CASSEGRILPGELFF. Based on the CDR3 plus reference TRBV2 and TRBJ2-2, the full variable domain is EPEVTQTPSHQVTQMGQEVILRCVPISNHLYFYWYRQILGQKVEFLVSFYNNEISEKSEIFDDQFSVERPDGSNFTLKIRSTKLEDSAMYFCASSEGRILPGELFFGEGSRLTVL.

This clone was observed a handful of times. Here the CDR3 reads CAISELSNTIYF. Here the CDR3 DNA reads TGTGCCATCAGTGAACTTTCAAACACCATATATTTT. The V call is TRBV10-3, the J call TRBJ1-3; D is uncertain. The CDR3 is 12 amino acids. Trimming took off 3 bases at V and 6 bases at J, with 6 bases between the two ends. CDR1 ENHRY and CDR2 SYGVKD come from the germline V gene.

This clone was seen repeatedly, ten times or more. V usage is TRBV18 and J usage is TRBJ2-3, with D tentatively TRBD1 or TRBD2 (5 bases each). The CDR3 sequence is 15 residues long. Trimming removed 3 bases at V and 0 bases at J, with 10 bases between. Looked up from germline, CDR1 is KGHSH and CDR2 is LQKENI. CDR3 amino acids: CASSPWDESTDTQYF. The CDR3 coding sequence is TGTGCCAGCTCACCTTGGGACGAAAGCACAGATACGCAGTATTTT. Supplemented by reference TRBV18 and TRBJ2-3, the full variable domain reads NAGVMQNPRHLVRRRGQEARLRCSPMKGHSHVYWYRQLPEEGLKFMVYLQKENIIDESGMPKERFSAEFPKEGPSILRIQQVVRGDSAAYFCASSPWDESTDTQYFGPGTRLTVL.

There are many counts of this clone. The V call is TRBV20-1, the J call TRBJ2-5, with TRBD2 matching over 7 bases. In germline, CDR1 is DFQATT, CDR2 SNEGSKA (reference sequence). The V segment lost 0 bases and the J segment 7 bases; nucleotides outside the gene matches: 8. The CDR3 runs to 14 residues. The CDR3 region is CSARDGLGVGTQYF. The CDR3 bases are TGCAGTGCTAGAGACGGACTAGGCGTAGGGACCCAGTACTTC.

The chain couples TRBV24-1 to TRBJ2-3; no clear D. The V and J ends lost 4 bases and 0 bases respectively, with 4 bases between them. The CDR3 is made up of 13 amino acids. CDR1 and CDR2 from the germline V gene are KGHDR and SFDVKD. CDR3 in amino acids: CATSETSTDTQYF. In DNA, the CDR3 is TGTGCCACCAGTGAGACTAGCACAGATACGCAGTATTTT.

This clone was seen repeatedly, ten times or more. The chain combines TRBV7-6 with TRBJ2-1; D is possibly TRBD1 or TRBD2 (6 bases each). V lost 6 bases and J 4 bases, leaving 13 bases between the germline ends. This CDR3 is built from 14 residues. CDR1 SGHVS and CDR2 FNYEAQ come from the germline V gene. CDR3 amino acids: CASSQGTSYNEQFF. In nucleotides, the CDR3 is TGTGCCAGCAGTCAGGGGACTTCATACAATGAGCAGTTCTTC.

This clone was counted between two and nine times. At one end, the junction sequence differs from germline, possibly due to a read error. CDR3 region: CASSEYRHANEKLFF. The CDR3 region has the DNA TGTGCCAGCAGTGAATATAGACATGCTAATGAGAAACTGTTTTTT. This sequence joins TRBV25-1 and TRBJ1-4; no firm D call. This CDR3 region has 15 residues. Germline V gene sequence: CDR1 MGHDK, CDR2 SYGVNS.

This clone came up many times. V usage is TRBV5-1 and J usage is TRBJ2-4; D perhaps matches TRBD2 (5 bases). CDR1 is SGHRS, CDR2 YFSETQ, per germline. V was cut by 0 bases and J by 5 bases, with 9 bases left in between. This CDR3 has 14 amino acids. DNA for the CDR3: TGCGCCAGCAGCTTGGTAGGGAGTCAAAACATTCAGTACTTC. It is translated as CASSLVGSQNIQYF.

The table lists this clone with many counts. V usage is TRBV6-1 and J usage is TRBJ2-3; D possibly corresponds to TRBD2 (5 bases). The CDR3 spans 15 residues. V lost 5 bases to trimming and J lost 2 bases, with 14 bases between them. The germline CDR1 and CDR2 sequences are MNHNS and SASEGT. The DNA of the CDR3 is TGTGCCAGCAGTTATACATCCCGGGACACAGATACGCAGTATTTT. As protein: CASSYTSRDTDTQYF.

As regards this clone: Possible read error: a much larger clone is one base away. The J gene is TRBJ2-5, the V gene TRBV5-1, with 7 bases aligning to TRBD1. This CDR3 region has 14 residues. CDR1 SGHRS and CDR2 YFSETQ come from the germline V gene. For the CDR3, the DNA is TGCGCCAGCAGCTCCACAGGGGTCGGAGAGGCCCAGTACTTC. Its protein is CASSSTGVGEAQYF.

In this sample, this clone turned up many times. This rearrangement joins TRBV7-9 to TRBJ1-1, with no clear D. Germline V gene data show CDR1 as SEHNR and CDR2 as FQNEAQ (reference sequence). The ends were cut back, 2 bases at V and 6 bases at J, with 10 bases in the middle. The CDR3 runs to 13 residues. The CDR3 nucleotides read TGTGCCAGCAGCTTATATCCAGCGGCTGAAGCTTTCTTT. It codes for CASSLYPAAEAFF.

In this sample, this clone turned up many times. The identical CDR3 is also encoded by other nucleotide sequences in the sample. The chain carries TRBV5-1 and TRBJ2-7; TRBD1 matches 10 bases. The CDR3 is 17 amino acids. Trimming took 0 bases from V and 3 from J; bases not matched to a gene: 9. CDR1 is SGHRS, CDR2 YFSETQ, per germline. The CDR3 is CASSLGGTGVRIYEQYF. DNA of the CDR3: TGCGCCAGCAGCTTGGGGGGGACAGGGGTAAGGATCTACGAGCAGTACTTC.

The chain employs TRBV24-1 and TRBJ1-5; 9 bases match TRBD1. The CDR3 runs to 14 residues. CDR1 and CDR2 from the germline V gene are KGHDR and SFDVKD. V trimming: 9 bases; J trimming: 1 base; junction bases outside the gene matches: 3. CDR3 DNA: TGTGCCACCTCTGGGACAGGGAGCAATCAGCCCCAGCATTTT. Translating gives CATSGTGSNQPQHF.

This clone came up a few times. In DNA form, the CDR3 reads TGCAGTGCTTGGCGACAGGGGGAGGAAAAACTGTTTTTT. Its translation: CSAWRQGEEKLFF. The chain links TRBV20-1 to TRBJ1-4; TRBD1 matches 9 bases. The ends lost 5 bases at V and 8 bases at J; junction bases unmatched: 6. Germline V gene data show CDR1 as DFQATT and CDR2 as SNEGSKA (reference sequence). CDR3 length: 13 amino acids.

This clone came up many times. The genes are TRBV29-1 and TRBJ2-7, with 11 nucleotides matching TRBD2. CDR1 is SQVTM, CDR2 ANQGSEA, per germline. This CDR3 is built from 13 residues. The J segment lost 3 bases and the V segment lost 4 bases, leaving 2 bases of the junction unmatched. CDR3 nucleotide sequence: TGCAGCGTTGTGGGACTAGCGGACTACGAGCAGTACTTC. This translates into CSVVGLADYEQYF.

This clone appeared many times. The chain employs TRBV11-2 and TRBJ2-3; no firm D call. The CDR3 has 13 amino acids. V lost 2 bases, J lost 4 bases, and 7 bases lay in between. Germline values: CDR1 SGHAT, CDR2 FQNNGV. In DNA form, the CDR3 reads TGTGCCAGCAGCTTACCAGGTTCAGATACGCAGTATTTT. It codes for CASSLPGSDTQYF. Combining the CDR3 with reference TRBV11-2 and TRBJ2-3 gives the whole variable domain EAGVAQSPRYKIIEKRQSVAFWCNPISGHATLYWYQQILGQGPKLLIQFQNNGVVDDSQLPKDRFSAERLKGVDSTLKIQPAKLEDSAVYLCASSLPGSDTQYFGPGTRLTVL.

This clone was seen at least ten times. V and J are TRBV19 and TRBJ1-5, with a weak D call TRBD1 (5 bases). This CDR3 has 15 residues. CDR1 and CDR2 (germline): LNHDA, SQIVND (reference sequence). Trimming removed 6 bases from V and 0 bases from J, with 12 bases in between. CDR3 sequence: CASRMDTNSNQPQHF. The CDR3 DNA is TGTGCCAGTAGGATGGACACAAATAGCAATCAGCCCCAGCATTTT.